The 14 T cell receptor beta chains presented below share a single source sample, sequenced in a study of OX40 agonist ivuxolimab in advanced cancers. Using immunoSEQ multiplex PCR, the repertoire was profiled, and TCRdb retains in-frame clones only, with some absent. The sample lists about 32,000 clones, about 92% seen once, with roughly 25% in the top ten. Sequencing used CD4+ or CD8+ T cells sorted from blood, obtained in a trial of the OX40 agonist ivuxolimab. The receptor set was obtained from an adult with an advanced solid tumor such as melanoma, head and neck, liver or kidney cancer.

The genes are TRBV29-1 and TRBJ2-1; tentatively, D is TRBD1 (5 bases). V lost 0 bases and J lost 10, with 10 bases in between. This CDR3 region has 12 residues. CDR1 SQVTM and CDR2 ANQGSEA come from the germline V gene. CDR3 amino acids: CSVEDQGGEQFF. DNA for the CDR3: TGCAGCGTTGAAGATCAGGGTGGCGAGCAGTTCTTC.

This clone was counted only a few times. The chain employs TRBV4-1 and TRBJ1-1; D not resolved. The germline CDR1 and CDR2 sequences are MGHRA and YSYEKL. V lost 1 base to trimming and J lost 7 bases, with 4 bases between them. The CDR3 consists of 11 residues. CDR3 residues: CASSQGSEAFF. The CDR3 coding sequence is TGCGCCAGCAGCCAAGGGAGTGAAGCTTTCTTT.

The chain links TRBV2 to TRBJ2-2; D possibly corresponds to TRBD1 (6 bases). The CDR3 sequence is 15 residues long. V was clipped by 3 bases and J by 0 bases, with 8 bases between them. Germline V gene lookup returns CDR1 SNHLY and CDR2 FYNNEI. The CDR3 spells CASSEGQANTGELFF. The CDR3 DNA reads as TGTGCCAGCAGTGAGGGACAAGCGAACACCGGGGAGCTGTTTTTT.

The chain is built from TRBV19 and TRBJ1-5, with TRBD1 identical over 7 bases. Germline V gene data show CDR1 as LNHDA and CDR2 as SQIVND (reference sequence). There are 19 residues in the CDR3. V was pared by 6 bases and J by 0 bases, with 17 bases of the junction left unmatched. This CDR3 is CASSPRQGNWVYSNQPQHF. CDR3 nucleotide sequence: TGTGCCAGTAGCCCCCGACAGGGAAATTGGGTCTATAGCAATCAGCCCCAGCATTTT.

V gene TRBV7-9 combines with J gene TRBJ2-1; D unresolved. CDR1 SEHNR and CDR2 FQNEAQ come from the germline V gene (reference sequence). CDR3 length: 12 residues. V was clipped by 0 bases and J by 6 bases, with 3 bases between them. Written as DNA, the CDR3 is TGTGCCAGCAGCTTAGCAGTCAATGAGCAGTTCTTC. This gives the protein CASSLAVNEQFF.

The DNA of the CDR3 is TGTGCCAGCAGTGACAGTCCCGGTCTACGCACAGATACGCAGTATTTT. It is translated as CASSDSPGLRTDTQYF. The chain employs TRBV2 and TRBJ2-3; D unresolved. Trimming shortened V by 3 bases and J by 1 base, and 14 bases separated the two germline ends. CDR1 is SNHLY and CDR2 is FYNNEI in the germline V gene. The CDR3 runs to 16 residues.

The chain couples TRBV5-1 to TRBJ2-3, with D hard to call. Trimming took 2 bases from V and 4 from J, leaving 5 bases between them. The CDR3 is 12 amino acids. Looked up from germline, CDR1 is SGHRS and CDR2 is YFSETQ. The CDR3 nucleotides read TGCGCCAGCAGCTTCCACCCAGATACGCAGTATTTT. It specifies CASSFHPDTQYF.

CDR3 in DNA: TGCGCCACTACAGGGGGGCCTAATTACAATGAGCAGTTCTTC. Translation gives CATTGGPNYNEQFF. V and J are TRBV5-1 and TRBJ2-1; 8 nucleotides line up with TRBD1. The CDR3 sequence is 14 residues long. V dropped 9 bases and J dropped 4; count of bases not matched to a gene: 9. Looked up from germline, CDR1 is SGHRS and CDR2 is YFSETQ.

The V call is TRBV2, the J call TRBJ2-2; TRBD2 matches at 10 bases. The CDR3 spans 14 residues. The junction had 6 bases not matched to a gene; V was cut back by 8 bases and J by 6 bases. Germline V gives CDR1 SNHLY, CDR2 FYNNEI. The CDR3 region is CASLVSGRSGELFF. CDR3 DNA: TGTGCCAGCCTGGTTAGCGGGAGGTCCGGGGAGCTGTTTTTT.

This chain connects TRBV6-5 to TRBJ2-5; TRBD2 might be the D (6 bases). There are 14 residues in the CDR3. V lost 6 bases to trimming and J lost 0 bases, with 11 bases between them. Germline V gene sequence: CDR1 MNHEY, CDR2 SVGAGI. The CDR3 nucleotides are TGTGCCAGCAGGACCCTAGCGTACCAAGAGACCCAGTACTTC. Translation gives CASRTLAYQETQYF.

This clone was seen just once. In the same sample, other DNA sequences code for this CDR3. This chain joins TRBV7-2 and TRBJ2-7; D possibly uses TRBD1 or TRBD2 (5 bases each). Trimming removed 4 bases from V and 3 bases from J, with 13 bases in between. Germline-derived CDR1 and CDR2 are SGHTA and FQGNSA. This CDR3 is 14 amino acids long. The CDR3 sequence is CASSSTGTGYEQYF. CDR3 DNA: TGTGCCAGCAGCTCGACCGGGACGGGCTACGAGCAGTACTTC.

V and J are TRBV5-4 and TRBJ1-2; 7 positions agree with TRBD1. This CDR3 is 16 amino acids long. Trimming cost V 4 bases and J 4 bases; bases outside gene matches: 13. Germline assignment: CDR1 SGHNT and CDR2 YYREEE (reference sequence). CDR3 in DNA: TGTGCCAGCAGCGCCGACGGGACAGACCACCCCTATGGCTACACCTTC. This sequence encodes CASSADGTDHPYGYTF.

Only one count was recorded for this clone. The CDR3 protein is CASSKGGGAQETQYF. The CDR3 DNA reads as TGTGCCAGCAGCAAGGGCGGGGGGGCTCAAGAGACCCAGTACTTC. The gene calls are TRBV5-4 and TRBJ2-5, with 9 bases matching TRBD2. Germline loops: CDR1 SGHNT, CDR2 YYREEE (reference sequence). The V gene end was trimmed by 4 bases and the J gene end by 2 bases; junction bases not matched to a gene: 6. The CDR3 covers 15 residues.

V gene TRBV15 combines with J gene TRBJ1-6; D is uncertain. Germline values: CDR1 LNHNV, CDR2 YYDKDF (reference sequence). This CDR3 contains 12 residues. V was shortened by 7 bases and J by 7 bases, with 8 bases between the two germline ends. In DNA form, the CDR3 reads TGTGCCACCAAAGGGATGAATTCACCCCTCCACTTT. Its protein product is CATKGMNSPLHF.